The T cell receptor beta chain described here comes from a study of glioma-infiltrating T cells. The V gene's germline CDR1 is SGHDN and CDR2 FVKESK. The CDR3 consists of 15 residues. Trimming cost V 4 bases and J 3 bases; bases outside gene matches: 7. This clonotype showed up many times. Amplification of TCR alpha and beta CDR3 regions from RNA used iRepertoire nested multiplex PCR. TCRdb re-called the multiplex PCR reads with MiXCR, one entry per CDR3 protein. The sample includes some 180,000 distinct CDR3 sequences, more than 25% of them seen just once. Input material: glioma tissue, nonneoplastic brain tissue, or PBMCs (not recorded which). The chain is built from TRBV14 and TRBJ1-2; 8 nucleotides match TRBD1. The receptor was derived from a human donor with low-grade glioma or glioblastoma, undergoing nonglioma brain surgery, or in good health (not recorded which). CDR3 nucleotides: TGTGCCAGCAGCCCTAGACAGGGGTTGGACTATGGCTACACCTTC. This sequence encodes CASSPRQGLDYGYTF.